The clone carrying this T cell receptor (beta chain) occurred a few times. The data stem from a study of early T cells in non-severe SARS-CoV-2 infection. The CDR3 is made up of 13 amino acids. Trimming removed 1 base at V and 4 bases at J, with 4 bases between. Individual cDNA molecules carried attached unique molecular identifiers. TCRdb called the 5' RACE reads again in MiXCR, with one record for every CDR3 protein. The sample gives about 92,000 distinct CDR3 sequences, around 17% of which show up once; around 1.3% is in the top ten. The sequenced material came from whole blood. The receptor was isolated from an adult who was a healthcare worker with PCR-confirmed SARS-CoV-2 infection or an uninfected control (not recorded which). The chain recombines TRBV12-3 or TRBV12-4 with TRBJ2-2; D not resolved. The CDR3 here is CASSLEVTGELFF. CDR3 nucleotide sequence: TGTGCCAGCAGTTTAGAGGTCACCGGGGAGCTGTTTTTT.